This entry features one T cell receptor (beta chain) sequence. Its antigen is not known. This sample was included in a study of T cells in Graves' hyperthyroidism and ophthalmopathy. In the study overall: Staff took peripheral blood when the initial diagnosis was made, before any treatment began.

Whole-study results and caveats: In simple terms, a model built on 13 V-J features told ophthalmopathy apart from stable hyperthyroidism.

Amplification of TCR beta CDR3 regions was performed using RNA transcripts as template. When the TCR CDR3 underwent first-round RT-PCR, the HTBI primer set was used. TCRdb fed the multiplex PCR reads into MiXCR, producing one record per CDR3 protein. The table lists about 290,000 distinct CDR3 sequences, roughly 15% of them singletons, with 7% to 9% in the top ten. This CDR3 comprises 15 residues. Germline V gene sequence: CDR1 SGHTA, CDR2 FQGNSA. Trimming cost V 3 bases and J 5 bases, with 17 bases left between them. Stable Graves' hyperthyroidism denoted no ophthalmopathy progression over 18 months.

This chain links TRBV7-2 with TRBJ2-7; D possibly corresponds to TRBD2 (7 bases). The material sequenced was blood. The receptor's source is a woman aged 40 to 50 with Graves' hyperthyroidism. CDR3 bases: TGTGCCAGCAGCTTGTCGGGGGGCAGGGAGCACGAGCAGTACTTC. Translated: CASSLSGGREHEQYF.